These T cell receptor beta chains were read from a single sample in a study of shared clonotypes between healthy human individuals. Generated by immunoSEQ multiplex PCR, the TCRdb table keeps only in-frame clones and is missing some. This table holds 90,000 to 150,000 clones, roughly two thirds found once. Specimen: memory CD8+ T cells sorted from blood. These receptors came from a woman aged 25 to 45 in good health. Both conserved end residues are part of each CDR3. The D gene is left open where the match is weak. Clone size is given for some rows only: seen once, a few or many times, or a class if the clone is expanded.

d_gene	abundance	v_gene	j_gene	CDR3aa	CDR3nt
TRBD2	few	TRBV6-1	TRBJ2-1	CASSELEGLAGGVSNEQFF	TGTGCCAGCAGTGAACTCGAGGGATTAGCGGGAGGTGTATCCAATGAGCAGTTCTTC
TRBD2	NA	TRBV9	TRBJ2-1	CASSLMEGSGANNEQFF	TGTGCCAGCAGCCTCATGGAGGGAAGCGGGGCGAACAATGAGCAGTTCTTC
TRBD2	many	TRBV5-6	TRBJ2-3	CASSLWASGIHNTQYF	TGTGCCAGCAGCTTGTGGGCTAGCGGGATACACAATACGCAGTATTTT
NA	few	TRBV6-1	TRBJ2-3	CASSELVTYYSTDTQYF	TGTGCCAGCAGTGAATTGGTAACATACTATTCCACAGATACGCAGTATTTT
NA	NA	TRBV7-9	TRBJ1-1	CASSLWSGGTEAFF	TGTGCCAGCAGCTTGTGGTCGGGAGGTACTGAAGCTTTCTTT
NA	NA	TRBV7-9	TRBJ2-7	CASSLPGLIFYEQYF	TGTGCCAGCAGCTTACCCGGGCTGATTTTCTACGAGCAGTACTTC
NA	NA	TRBV11-2	TRBJ2-7	CASSPRLGSYEQYF	TGTGCCAGCAGCCCAAGGCTCGGCTCCTACGAGCAGTACTTC
NA	NA	TRBV27	TRBJ1-5	CASSPLGGNQPQHF	TGTGCCAGCAGCCCCCTCGGGGGGAATCAGCCCCAGCATTTT
NA	NA	TRBV7-2	TRBJ2-7	CASSPRQGRTYEQYF	TGTGCCAGCAGCCCCCGCCAGGGCAGGACCTACGAGCAGTACTTC
TRBD2	few	TRBV15	TRBJ2-7	CATSRGVGLAAEQYF	TGTGCCACCAGTCGAGGAGTGGGACTAGCGGCCGAGCAGTACTTC
NA	few	TRBV6-1	TRBJ1-1	CASSEKGENTEAFF	TGTGCCAGCAGTGAAAAGGGAGAGAACACTGAAGCTTTCTTT
NA	NA	TRBV5-1	TRBJ2-7	CASSLATAPRDPHYEQYF	TGCGCCAGCAGCTTAGCGACAGCGCCCCGGGACCCCCATTACGAGCAGTACTTC
NA	NA	TRBV5-1	TRBJ2-3	CASSLMGHEQDTQYF	TGCGCCAGCAGCTTGATGGGACACGAGCAAGATACGCAGTATTTT
NA	NA	TRBV7-9	TRBJ2-3	CASSYGGGISTDTQYF	TGTGCCAGCAGCTACGGGGGTGGCATCAGCACAGATACGCAGTATTTT
NA	NA	TRBV19	TRBJ1-2	CASSEDAFLNYGYTF	TGTGCCAGTAGTGAGGACGCCTTCCTTAACTATGGCTACACCTTC
NA	once	TRBV25-1	TRBJ2-2	CASSEPRANTGELFF	TGTGCCAGCAGTGAACCCCGAGCGAACACCGGGGAGCTGTTTTTT
TRBD2	few	TRBV2	TRBJ2-5	CASSILTSGLETQYF	TGTGCCAGCAGTATTCTGACTAGCGGGCTGGAGACCCAGTACTTC
TRBD1	NA	TRBV29-1	TRBJ1-5	CSVEVGQGQPQHF	TGCAGCGTTGAAGTGGGACAGGGGCAGCCCCAGCATTTT
TRBD1	NA	TRBV28	TRBJ1-3	CASSLSTGTGFGGNTIYF	TGTGCCAGCAGTTTATCAACCGGGACAGGGTTCGGAGGAAACACCATATATTTT
TRBD1	NA	TRBV27	TRBJ1-2	CASSHGTDYGYTF	TGTGCCAGCAGTCACGGGACAGACTATGGCTACACCTTC
NA	once	TRBV5-1	TRBJ2-3	CASSLVPSRGDTQYF	TGCGCCAGCAGCTTGGTGCCTAGCCGGGGAGATACGCAGTATTTT
TRBD1	NA	TRBV5-1	TRBJ1-1	CVSSPHRGTNTEAFF	TGCGTCAGCAGCCCCCACAGGGGAACGAACACTGAAGCTTTCTTT
TRBD2	NA	TRBV29-1	TRBJ2-1	CSVEGLAGGRNEQFF	TGCAGCGTTGAGGGACTAGCGGGGGGGCGCAATGAGCAGTTCTTC